The TCR beta chain under discussion was sequenced for a study of CD8+ T cells in alopecia areata. Treatment in this sample: oral pan-JAK inhibitor, 5-10 mg twice daily. Trimming shortened V by 8 bases and J by 3 bases, and 7 bases separated the two germline ends. CDR1 is MGHDK, CDR2 SYGVNS, per germline. CDR3 length equals 12 residues. General study findings and limits: Clonality exceeded that of normal scalp in lesional scalp, most notably in alopecia totalis/universalis. In scalp and blood, many expanded lesional clones persisted during tofacitinib.

As to this clone: The antigen is unknown.

RNA extraction was followed by reverse transcription into cDNA, which acted as the sequencing template. Sequencing was performed with immunoSEQ multiplex PCR; in TCRdb, only in-frame clones are kept and a portion is missing. The table lists around 70,000 clones, roughly 30% of them singletons. The rearrangement links TRBV25-1 to TRBJ2-2; tentatively, D is TRBD2 (5 bases). This clonotype was sampled from a human donor with alopecia areata. Sequencing used CD8+ T cells sorted from blood, obtained at week 4, from a patient treated with tofacitinib. The CDR3 loop is CASLRDTGELFF. The CDR3 DNA reads as TGTGCCAGCTTGAGGGACACCGGGGAGCTGTTTTTT.